The clone carrying this T cell receptor beta chain was recorded many times. The target antigen is unknown. The V gene end was trimmed by 8 bases and the J gene end by 2 bases; junction bases not matched to a gene: 3. The CDR3 extends over 13 amino acids. These data originate in a study of Graves' ophthalmopathy and Graves' hyperthyroidism. A follow-up of 18 months without ophthalmopathy meant that hyperthyroidism was stable. For repertoire sequencing, the TCR beta CDR3 regions were amplified from RNA transcripts. First-round RT-PCR used HTBI primers; second-round multiplex PCR followed. In TCRdb, the multiplex PCR reads were re-called with MiXCR into one record per CDR3 protein. This table holds 600,000 to 650,000 distinct CDR3 sequences, over 20% found once. Findings of the study overall: From stable hyperthyroidism, ophthalmopathy was separated by a 13-signature model with approximately 90% sensitivity and around 80% specificity.

This rearrangement joins TRBV12-3 or TRBV12-4 to TRBJ2-5, with 9 bases matching TRBD2. The sequence was obtained from a woman between 18 and 29 years old with stable Graves' hyperthyroidism. Some clones in this sample may be carry-over from other donors' samples. The sequenced sample consisted of peripheral blood. The CDR3 sequence: CASDLAGQETQYF. The DNA for the CDR3 is TGTGCCAGCGACCTAGCGGGACAAGAGACCCAGTACTTC.